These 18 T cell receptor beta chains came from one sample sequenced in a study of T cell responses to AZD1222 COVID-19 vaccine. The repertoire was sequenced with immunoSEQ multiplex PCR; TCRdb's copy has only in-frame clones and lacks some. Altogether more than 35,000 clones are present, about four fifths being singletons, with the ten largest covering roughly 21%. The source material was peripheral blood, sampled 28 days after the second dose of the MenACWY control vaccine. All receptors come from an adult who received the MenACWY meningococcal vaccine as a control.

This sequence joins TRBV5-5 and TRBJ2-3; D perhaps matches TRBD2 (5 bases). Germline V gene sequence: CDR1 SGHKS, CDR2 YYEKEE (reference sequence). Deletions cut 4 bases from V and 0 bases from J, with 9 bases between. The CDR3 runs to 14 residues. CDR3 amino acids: CASSILASTDTQYF. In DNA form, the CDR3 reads TGTGCCAGCAGCATCCTAGCAAGCACAGATACGCAGTATTTT.

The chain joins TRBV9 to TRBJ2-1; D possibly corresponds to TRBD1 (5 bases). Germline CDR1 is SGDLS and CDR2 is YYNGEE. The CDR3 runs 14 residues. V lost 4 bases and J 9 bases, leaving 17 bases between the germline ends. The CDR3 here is CASSLPAGASEQFF. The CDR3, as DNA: TGTGCCAGCAGCCTACCGGCTGGGGCCAGTGAGCAGTTCTTC. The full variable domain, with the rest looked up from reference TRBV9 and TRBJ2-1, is DSGVTQTPKHLITATGQRVTLRCSPRSGDLSVYWYQQSLDQGLQFLIQYYNGEERAKGNILERFSAQQFPDLHSELNLSSLELGDSALYFCASSLPAGASEQFFGPGTRLTVL.

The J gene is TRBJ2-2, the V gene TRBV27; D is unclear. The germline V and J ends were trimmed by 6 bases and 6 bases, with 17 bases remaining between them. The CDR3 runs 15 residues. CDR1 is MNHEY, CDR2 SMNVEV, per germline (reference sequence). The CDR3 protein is CASRAPGGASGELFF. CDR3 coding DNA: TGTGCCAGCAGAGCCCCAGGTGGAGCATCCGGGGAGCTGTTTTTT.

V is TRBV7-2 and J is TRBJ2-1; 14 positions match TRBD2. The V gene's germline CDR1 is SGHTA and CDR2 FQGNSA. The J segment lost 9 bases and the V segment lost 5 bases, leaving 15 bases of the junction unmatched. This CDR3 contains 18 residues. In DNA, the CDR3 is TGTGCCAGCAGCCCAGAGGGACTAGCGGGGGCCTGGGGAGGTGAGCAGTTCTTC. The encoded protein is CASSPEGLAGAWGGEQFF.

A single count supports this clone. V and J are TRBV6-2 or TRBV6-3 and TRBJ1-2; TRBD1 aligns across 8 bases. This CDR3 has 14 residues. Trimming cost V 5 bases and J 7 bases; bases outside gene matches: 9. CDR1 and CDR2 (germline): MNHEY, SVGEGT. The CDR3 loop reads CASSNRGTGRGYTF. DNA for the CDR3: TGTGCCAGCAGTAATCGCGGGACAGGACGTGGCTACACCTTC.

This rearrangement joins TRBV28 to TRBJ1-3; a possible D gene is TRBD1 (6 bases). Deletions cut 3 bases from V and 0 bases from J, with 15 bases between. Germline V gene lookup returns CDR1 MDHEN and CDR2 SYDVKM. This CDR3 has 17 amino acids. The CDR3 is CASSFGGGSLSGNTIYF. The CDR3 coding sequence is TGTGCCAGCAGTTTTGGGGGCGGCAGCCTCTCTGGAAACACCATATATTTT.

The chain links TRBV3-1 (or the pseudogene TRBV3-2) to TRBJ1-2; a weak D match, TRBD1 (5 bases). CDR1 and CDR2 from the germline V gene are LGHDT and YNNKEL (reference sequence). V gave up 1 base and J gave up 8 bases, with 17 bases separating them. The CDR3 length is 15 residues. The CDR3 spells CASSQGGGFTWGYTF. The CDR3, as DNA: TGTGCCAGCAGCCAAGGGGGGGGATTCACATGGGGCTACACCTTC.

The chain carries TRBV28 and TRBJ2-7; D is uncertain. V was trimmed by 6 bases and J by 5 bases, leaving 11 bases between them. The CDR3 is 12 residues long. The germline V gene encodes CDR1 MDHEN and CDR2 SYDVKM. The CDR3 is CASSPTPNEQYF. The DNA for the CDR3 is TGTGCCAGCAGCCCAACACCGAACGAGCAGTACTTC.

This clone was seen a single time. CDR3 sequence: CASSQSSPSTDTQYF. The CDR3 DNA reads as TGCGCCAGCAGCCAATCCAGTCCTAGCACAGATACGCAGTATTTT. The chain combines TRBV4-1 with TRBJ2-3, with no clear D. V gave up 2 bases and J gave up 0 bases, with 9 bases separating them. The CDR3 length is 15 residues. Germline lookup yields CDR1 MGHRA and CDR2 YSYEKL.

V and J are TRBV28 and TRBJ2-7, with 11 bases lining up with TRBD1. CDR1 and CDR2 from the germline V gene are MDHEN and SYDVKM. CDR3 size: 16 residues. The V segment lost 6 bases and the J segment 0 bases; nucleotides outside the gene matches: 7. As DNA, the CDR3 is TGTGCCAGCAGCCCGGGACAGGGGGGGAGCTCCTACGAGCAGTACTTC. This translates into CASSPGQGGSSYEQYF.

CDR3 sequence: CASSYPGKEDTQYF. DNA of the CDR3: TGTGCCAGCAGTTATCCAGGTAAAGAAGATACGCAGTATTTT. The chain links TRBV6-6 to TRBJ2-3; D not certain. Trimming removed 3 bases from V and 5 bases from J, with 12 bases in between. Germline V gives CDR1 MNHNY, CDR2 SVGAGI (reference sequence). This CDR3 region has 14 residues.

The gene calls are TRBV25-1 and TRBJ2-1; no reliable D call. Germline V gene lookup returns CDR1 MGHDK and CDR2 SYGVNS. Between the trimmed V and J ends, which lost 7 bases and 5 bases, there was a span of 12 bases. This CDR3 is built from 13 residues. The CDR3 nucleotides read TGTGCCAGCATAAGGATGGGTGACAATGAGCAGTTCTTC. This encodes CASIRMGDNEQFF.

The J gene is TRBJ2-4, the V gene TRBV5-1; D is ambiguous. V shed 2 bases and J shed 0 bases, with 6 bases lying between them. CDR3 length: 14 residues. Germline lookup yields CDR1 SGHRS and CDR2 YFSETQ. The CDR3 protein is CASSLSQAKNIQYF. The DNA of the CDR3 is TGCGCCAGCAGCTTATCACAAGCCAAAAACATTCAGTACTTC.

The DNA of the CDR3 is TGTGCCAGCAGCCAAGGGAGCGGGAGGCGGACCGGGGAGCTGTTTTTT. Translation: CASSQGSGRRTGELFF. The rearrangement joins TRBV3-1 (or the pseudogene TRBV3-2) to TRBJ2-2; 9 nucleotides match TRBD2. CDR1 LGHDT and CDR2 YNNKEL come from the germline V gene (reference sequence). J was trimmed by 5 bases and V by 1 base; bases with no gene match: 5. The CDR3 has 16 residues.

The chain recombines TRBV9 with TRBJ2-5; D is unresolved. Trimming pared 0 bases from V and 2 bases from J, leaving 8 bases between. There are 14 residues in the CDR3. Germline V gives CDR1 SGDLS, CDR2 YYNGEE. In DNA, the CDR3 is TGTGCCAGCAGCGTAGCAGAACGACAAGAGACCCAGTACTTC. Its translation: CASSVAERQETQYF.

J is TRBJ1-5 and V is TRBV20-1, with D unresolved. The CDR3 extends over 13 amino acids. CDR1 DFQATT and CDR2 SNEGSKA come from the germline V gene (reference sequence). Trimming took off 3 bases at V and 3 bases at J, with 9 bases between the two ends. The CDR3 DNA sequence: TGCAGTGCTAGTAGTGGCAACAATCAGCCCCAGCATTTT. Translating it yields CSASSGNNQPQHF.

The CDR3 DNA is TGCAGCGGTGGCAGGGGGCGGTTTGGCGATGAGCAGTTCTTC. Translating gives CSGGRGRFGDEQFF. The rearrangement uses TRBV29-1 and TRBJ2-1, with 8 bases fitting TRBD1. Per germline, CDR1 SQVTM and CDR2 ANQGSEA. J lost 8 bases, V lost 7 bases, and 13 bases had no gene match. The length of the CDR3 is 14 residues.

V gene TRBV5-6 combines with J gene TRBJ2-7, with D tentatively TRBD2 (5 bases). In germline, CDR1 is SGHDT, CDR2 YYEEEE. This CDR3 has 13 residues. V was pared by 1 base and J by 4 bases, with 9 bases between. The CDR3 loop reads CASSLTGGYEQYF. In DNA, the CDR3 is TGTGCCAGCAGCTTGACCGGCGGGTACGAGCAGTACTTC.